The text below deals with one TCR beta chain. The specificity of this receptor is unknown. The record has no base qualities; no much larger clone is one base away. This sample was included in a study of blood T cell repertoires in COVID-19 (dated by TCRdb to 2020 to 2022). About the full investigation: The collaborator samples originated in the United States, Italy and Spain and spanned the acute and convalescent phases of COVID-19. The prospective study material was composed of cDNA or gDNA derived from T cells, B-cell-depleted T cells, or PBMCs. Subjects who had been exposed to COVID-19, were actively infected with it, or had recovered from it provided the deeply sampled blood TCRbeta repertoires that made up the dataset. A freely available public database, intended as a resource for researchers studying the immune response to SARS-CoV-2, is where the repertoires were released. Samples were obtained from the ongoing ImmuneRACE study (first 160 participants) and from 1,200 or so subjects provided by 6 global collaborators. Sample metadata almost always included a de-identified subject ID, COVID-19 status, age in years and sex. HLA class I and class II types, where available, came from metadata supplied by the sample provider rather than from assay-based typing. Study-level results and caveats: How much clinical and demographic metadata was included differed by source and by participant, and the metadata was provided uncurated.

The germline V gene (reference sequence) provides CDR1 SEHNR and CDR2 FQNEAQ. The cysteine opens and the phenylalanine closes a CDR3 of 17 amino acids. The retained sequence is limited to the CDR3, 51 bases, with the frame set at the first base. V was cut back by 2 bases and J by 4 bases, leaving a gap of 20 bases between them. The collaborating institutions used their own protocols to collect whole blood in K2EDTA tubes. For TCRbeta analysis, collaborator samples were shipped as frozen whole blood, as isolated PBMCs, or as DNA extracted from either sample type. The immunoSEQ Assay, a bias-controlled multiplex PCR, was used to amplify TCRbeta CDR3 regions from genomic DNA. As for how the authors treated the data: The number of nucleated cells in each sample was estimated by amplification of reference gene primers within the assay. Sequence reads were collapsed and filtered to measure the absolute abundance of every unique TCRbeta CDR3 rearrangement. Productive Simpson clonality was computed per sample as the square root of Simpson's diversity index over productive rearrangements. TCRdb retrieved this table from immuneACCESS and kept in-frame rearrangements only. Not all clones are present; in checked studies, unresolved V genes account for under half, and no reason is known for the remainder. The D gene and trimming were derived from the DNA, and the V and J assignments and clone size from that table. The sample has hundreds of thousands of clones on record, around 90% of them singletons. The top ten clones comprise roughly 3% of the sample.

This clonotype was sampled from a man aged 18 to 30 with active or convalescent COVID-19. The sample consisted of peripheral blood. The V gene is TRBV7-9 and the J gene is TRBJ2-5; perhaps TRBD1 is the D gene, with 6 bases matching. The CDR3 corresponds to CASSLKAGGGTGETQYF. Here is the DNA: TGTGCCAGCAGCTTAAAGGCGGGTGGGGGCACCGGAGAGACCCAGTACTTC.